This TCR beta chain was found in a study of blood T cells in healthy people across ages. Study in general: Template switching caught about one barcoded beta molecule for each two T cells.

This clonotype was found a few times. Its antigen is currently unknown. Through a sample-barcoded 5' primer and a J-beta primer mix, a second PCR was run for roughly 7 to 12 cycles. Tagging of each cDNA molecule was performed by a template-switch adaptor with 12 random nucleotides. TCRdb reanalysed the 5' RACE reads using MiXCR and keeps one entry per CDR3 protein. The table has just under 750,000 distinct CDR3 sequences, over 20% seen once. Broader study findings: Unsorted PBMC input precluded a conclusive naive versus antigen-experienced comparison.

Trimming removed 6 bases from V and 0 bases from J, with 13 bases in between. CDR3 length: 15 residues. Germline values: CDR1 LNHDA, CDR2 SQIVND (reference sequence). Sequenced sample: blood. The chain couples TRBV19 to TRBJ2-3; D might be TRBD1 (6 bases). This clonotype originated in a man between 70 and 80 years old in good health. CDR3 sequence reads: CASSSGTQSTDTQYF. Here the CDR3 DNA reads TGTGCCAGTAGCTCCGGGACACAAAGCACAGATACGCAGTATTTT.